This is a list of T cell receptor beta chains from one sample in a study of shared clonotypes between healthy human individuals. Measured with immunoSEQ multiplex PCR; TCRdb has only the in-frame clones, and not every one. This table holds some 470,000 clones, 75% to 85% found once. Sequencing was carried out using PBMCs. All receptors come from a middle-aged woman in good health. Some clones in this sample may be carry-over from other donors' samples. The CDR3 runs from the conserved cysteine through the conserved F or W. The order of the fields is CDR3 protein, CDR3 DNA, clone size, D gene, V gene, J gene. D genes are given only for firm matches. Not every row has a clone size; where given, it reads once, few, many or a size class.

CDR3: CASSLAPTPGDYEQYF
DNA: TGTGCCAGCAGCTTAGCCCCTACACCCGGGGATTACGAGCAGTACTTC
size: -
D: -
V: TRBV7-9
J: TRBJ2-7

CDR3: CATSRAHSGTGTDQPQHF
DNA: TGTGCCACCAGCAGAGCCCACTCCGGGACAGGGACGGATCAGCCCCAGCATTTT
size: -
D: TRBD1
V: TRBV15
J: TRBJ1-5

CDR3: CASSVLKTQGGYTF
DNA: TGTGCCAGCAGTGTCCTTAAAACTCAAGGGGGCTACACCTTC
size: -
D: -
V: TRBV2
J: TRBJ1-2

CDR3: CSVEGPTGNLNTQYF
DNA: TGCAGCGTTGAAGGCCCGACGGGAAATTTGAATACGCAGTATTTT
size: -
D: -
V: TRBV29-1
J: TRBJ2-3

CDR3: CASSVRGVGANVLTF
DNA: TGTGCCAGCAGCGTGAGAGGTGTTGGGGCCAACGTCCTGACTTTC
size: -
D: -
V: TRBV5-4
J: TRBJ2-6

CDR3: CASSSYMASGIDEQFF
DNA: TGTGCCAGCAGCTCTTATATGGCTAGCGGGATCGATGAGCAGTTCTTC
size: -
D: TRBD2
V: TRBV5-6
J: TRBJ2-1

CDR3: CASTLGTGPEETQYF
DNA: TGTGCCAGCACCCTCGGGACAGGGCCAGAAGAGACCCAGTACTTC
size: once
D: TRBD1
V: TRBV6-1
J: TRBJ2-5

CDR3: CASSLGGTGPPREQYF
DNA: TGCGCCAGCAGCTTGGGGGGGACTGGGCCCCCACGGGAGCAGTACTTC
size: -
D: -
V: TRBV5-1
J: TRBJ2-7

CDR3: CASSLSQRGSDTEAFF
DNA: TGTGCCAGCTCCCTTAGCCAACGGGGGTCGGACACTGAAGCTTTCTTT
size: -
D: -
V: TRBV18
J: TRBJ1-1

CDR3: CASSEATFSGEDYEQYF
DNA: TGTGCCAGCAGTGAAGCGACGTTTTCAGGGGAAGATTACGAGCAGTACTTC
size: -
D: -
V: TRBV6-1
J: TRBJ2-7

CDR3: CASRTTGGPGELFF
DNA: TGTGCCAGCAGAACAACGGGGGGCCCCGGGGAGCTGTTTTTT
size: -
D: -
V: TRBV27
J: TRBJ2-2

CDR3: CASSFPGPPSTDTQYF
DNA: TGTGCCAGCAGCTTCCCGGGACCGCCTAGCACAGATACGCAGTATTTT
size: -
D: -
V: TRBV7-2
J: TRBJ2-3

CDR3: CASSVGAGWDTQYF
DNA: TGTGCCAGCAGCGTAGGTGCCGGGTGGGATACGCAGTATTTT
size: -
D: -
V: TRBV9
J: TRBJ2-3

CDR3: CASSFQTSGRAVRSSYEQCF
DNA: TGTGCCAGCAGTTTTCAAACTAGCGGGAGAGCCGTTAGGAGTTCCTACGAGCAGTGCTTC
size: -
D: TRBD2
V: TRBV28
J: TRBJ2-7

CDR3: CASSSPGQSNQPQHF
DNA: TGTGCCAGCAGTTCTCCGGGACAGAGCAATCAGCCCCAGCATTTT
size: -
D: TRBD1
V: TRBV6-6
J: TRBJ1-5

CDR3: CASRDRGLEKLFF
DNA: TGTGCCAGCAGGGACAGGGGGCTAGAAAAACTGTTTTTT
size: once
D: TRBD1
V: TRBV6-1
J: TRBJ1-4

CDR3: CASSVTGGGELFF
DNA: TGTGCCAGCAGCGTTACAGGAGGCGGGGAGCTGTTTTTT
size: few
D: -
V: TRBV7-3
J: TRBJ2-2

CDR3: CASSFVGVGYEQYF
DNA: TGTGCCAGTAGTTTCGTGGGAGTGGGATACGAGCAGTACTTC
size: -
D: -
V: TRBV19
J: TRBJ2-7

CDR3: CATSRGGAGTAGNTIYF
DNA: TGTGCCACCAGCAGAGGGGGGGCCGGGACAGCGGGAAACACCATATATTTT
size: -
D: TRBD1
V: TRBV15
J: TRBJ1-3

CDR3: CASSRKLEANYGYTF
DNA: TGCGCCAGCAGCCGGAAATTAGAGGCTAACTATGGCTACACCTTC
size: -
D: -
V: TRBV4-3
J: TRBJ1-2

CDR3: CASSTDPGQGRNEQYF
DNA: TGTGCCAGTAGTACCGATCCGGGACAGGGTCGCAACGAGCAGTACTTC
size: -
D: TRBD1
V: TRBV19
J: TRBJ2-7

CDR3: CASSLRYGNTEAFF
DNA: TGTGCCAGCAGCTTAAGGTACGGGAACACTGAAGCTTTCTTT
size: few
D: -
V: TRBV7-6
J: TRBJ1-1

CDR3: CSVDRGGQETQYF
DNA: TGCAGCGTTGACAGGGGAGGTCAAGAGACCCAGTACTTC
size: -
D: -
V: TRBV29-1
J: TRBJ2-5

CDR3: CASSYSRGDFYGYTF
DNA: TGTGCCAGCAGTTACTCAAGGGGTGATTTCTATGGCTACACCTTC
size: -
D: -
V: TRBV6-6
J: TRBJ1-2

CDR3: CASSLKWAGGYNEQFF
DNA: TGCGCCAGCAGCTTGAAGTGGGCGGGAGGGTACAATGAGCAGTTCTTC
size: -
D: TRBD2
V: TRBV5-1
J: TRBJ2-1

CDR3: CASIPDTNSGNTIYF
DNA: TGTGCCAGCATCCCAGACACTAACTCTGGAAACACCATATATTTT
size: -
D: -
V: TRBV28
J: TRBJ1-3

CDR3: CASSFTTGTYEQYF
DNA: TGTGCCAGCAGCTTCACTACAGGGACCTACGAGCAGTACTTC
size: few
D: -
V: TRBV7-2
J: TRBJ2-7

CDR3: CASSLALEVYEQYF
DNA: TGTGCCAGCAGCTTAGCCCTAGAAGTCTACGAGCAGTACTTC
size: -
D: -
V: TRBV7-9
J: TRBJ2-7

CDR3: CASSLGNLGGNEQFF
DNA: TGTGCCAGCAGCTTGGGAAATCTAGGGGGCAATGAGCAGTTCTTC
size: -
D: -
V: TRBV7-2
J: TRBJ2-1

CDR3: CASSFLGQGRTGELFF
DNA: TGTGCCAGCAGTTTTTTGGGACAGGGGCGCACCGGGGAGCTGTTTTTT
size: -
D: TRBD1
V: TRBV28
J: TRBJ2-2

CDR3: CASNRGSYNEQFF
DNA: TGTGCCAGTAATCGCGGGAGTTACAATGAGCAGTTCTTC
size: -
D: TRBD2
V: TRBV19
J: TRBJ2-1

CDR3: CASSIGSLNEQFF
DNA: TGTGCCAGTAGTATAGGTTCCCTCAATGAGCAGTTCTTC
size: -
D: -
V: TRBV19
J: TRBJ2-1

CDR3: CASSFRTPGNTIYF
DNA: TGCGCCAGCAGCTTCCGGACACCTGGAAACACCATATATTTT
size: -
D: -
V: TRBV5-1
J: TRBJ1-3

CDR3: CASSFGRNYNEQFF
DNA: TGTGCCAGCAGCTTCGGCAGGAACTACAATGAGCAGTTCTTC
size: -
D: -
V: TRBV7-8
J: TRBJ2-1

CDR3: CASSPPLAGDRETQYF
DNA: TGTGCCAGCAGCCCACCTTTGGCGGGAGATCGGGAGACCCAGTACTTC
size: -
D: TRBD2
V: TRBV7-2
J: TRBJ2-5

CDR3: CASSLGKVHTEAFF
DNA: TGTGCCAGCAGCCTGGGCAAGGTCCACACTGAAGCTTTCTTT
size: -
D: -
V: TRBV28
J: TRBJ1-1

CDR3: CASSSPGRSIYEQYF
DNA: TGTGCCAGCAGTTCACCGGGACGTTCGATCTACGAGCAGTACTTC
size: -
D: -
V: TRBV28
J: TRBJ2-7

CDR3: CASSKQGWTNYGYTF
DNA: TGTGCCAGCAGTAAACAGGGGTGGACTAACTATGGCTACACCTTC
size: -
D: TRBD1
V: TRBV6-5
J: TRBJ1-2

CDR3: CASSVAGTGREKLFF
DNA: TGTGCCAGCAGCGTAGCCGGGACAGGCCGTGAAAAACTGTTTTTT
size: -
D: TRBD1
V: TRBV9
J: TRBJ1-4

CDR3: CASSLRLAGGPDTQYF
DNA: TGTGCCAGCAGCTTAAGACTAGCGGGAGGGCCCGATACGCAGTATTTT
size: -
D: TRBD2
V: TRBV7-2
J: TRBJ2-3

CDR3: CASSLVLAGGPPYEQYF
DNA: TGTGCCAGCAGCTTAGTCCTAGCGGGAGGACCCCCCTACGAGCAGTACTTC
size: -
D: TRBD2
V: TRBV11-2
J: TRBJ2-7

CDR3: CATSRDRGYSGNTIYF
DNA: TGTGCCACCAGCAGGGACAGGGGTTACTCTGGAAACACCATATATTTT
size: -
D: TRBD1
V: TRBV15
J: TRBJ1-3

CDR3: CASSYSRGRVTDTQYF
DNA: TGTGCCAGCAGTTACTCGAGAGGCAGGGTAACAGATACGCAGTATTTT
size: -
D: -
V: TRBV6-5
J: TRBJ2-3

CDR3: CASSLGGGRNYGYTF
DNA: TGTGCCAGCAGCTTAGGCGGGGGTAGGAACTATGGCTACACCTTC
size: few
D: -
V: TRBV7-9
J: TRBJ1-2